A selection of T cell receptor beta chains follows, all from one sample in a study of shared clonotypes between healthy human individuals. Assay used: immunoSEQ multiplex PCR; TCRdb lists only in-frame clones, some missing. Here the sample spans a few million clones, 90% to 95% being singletons. Sample: naive CD4+ T cells sorted from blood. The receptors were gathered from a man in his late teens or twenties in good health. The conserved cysteine and the conserved F or W are not part of the CDR3 here. Each record gives: V gene, CDR3 protein.

>TRBV11-2
ASTKQTSSSRY
>TRBV11-3
ASSARDSDEQF
>TRBV27
ASSLRGNYGYT
>TRBV19
ASSDRDIVAF
>TRBV5-1
ASSSAVSTDTQY
>TRBV30
AWSVGRVQGWAYEQY
>TRBV4-1
ASSQEWPLGNEQF
>TRBV6-5
ARLIPFGENYGYT
>TRBV2
ASRDRVAGYT
>TRBV28
ASSSGAYTGELF
>TRBV5-1
ASSFGRDPPYEQY
>TRBV18
ASSPVPTLPGSYNSPLH
>TRBV29-1
SVEWANTEAF
>TRBV5-4
ASSLGQGVGRFYGYT
>TRBV5-4
ASSPGGAGGIEQY
>TRBV11-2
ASSFGLAFNEQF
>TRBV10-2
ASSESRGGGQPQH
>TRBV10-3
AISEAAGGAIDTQY
>TRBV18
ASLQGYEQF
>TRBV7-9
ASSFSGGETQY
>TRBV9
ASSVGGQGEQY
>TRBV5-1
ASSLYYPNEKLF
>TRBV9
ASSTETETKLF
>TRBV5-1
ASNFGTGGSGANVLT
>TRBV5-4
ASRRTDRGYNSPLH
>TRBV18
ASSPAGDPDTGELF
>TRBV7-9
ASSSTQGKSYNEQF
>TRBV6-1
ASLRGLAVGETQY
>TRBV30
AWSRKTSGNKDTQY
>TRBV19
ASSPRAFFTEAF
>TRBV30
AWSVRLAGPAQY
>TRBV11-3
ASRIFYVLPGQGRTDTQY
>TRBV6-1
ASSEARWGGIPGELF
>TRBV30
AWAPSRVPGGYQETQY
>TRBV29-1
SGAGTSGRVAYNEQF
>TRBV6-1
ASSGAQTGRNPLH
>TRBV19
ASSIDDRGLF
>TRBV19
ASSMGGDYGYT
>TRBV10-3
AISDTGQYGYT
>TRBV10-3
AISESMGTSTDTQY
>TRBV30
AWAGQVGTEAF
>TRBV19
ASSIDPLPSGKQF
>TRBV19
ASSGPGPTLGETQY
>TRBV10-2
ASRGGRLQGDTQY
>TRBV19
ASLDRDGSQPQH
>TRBV7-2
ASSLGQPGYEQY
>TRBV6-5
ASSLQANNQPQH
>TRBV7-2
ASIRTSGDTGELF
>TRBV6-1
ASSGEMNTEAF
>TRBV28
ASTSRRDTGELF
>TRBV29-1
SVGLGEAF
>TRBV5-1
ASSLDRQGTDTQY
>TRBV5-4
ASSFRTGGTVETQY
>TRBV7-9
ASSLEQGQLF